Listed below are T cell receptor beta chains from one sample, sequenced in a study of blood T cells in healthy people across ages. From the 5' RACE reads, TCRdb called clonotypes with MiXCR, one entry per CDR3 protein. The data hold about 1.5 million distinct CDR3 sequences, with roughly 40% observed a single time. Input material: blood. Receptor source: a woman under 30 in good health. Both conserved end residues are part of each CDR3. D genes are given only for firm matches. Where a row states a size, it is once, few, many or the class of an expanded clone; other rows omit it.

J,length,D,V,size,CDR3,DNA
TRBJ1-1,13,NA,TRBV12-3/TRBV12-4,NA,CASNNWGQREAFF,TGTGCCAGCAATAACTGGGGGCAGCGTGAAGCTTTCTTT
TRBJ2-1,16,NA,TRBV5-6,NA,CASSLMAGKRYNEQFF,TGTGCCAGCAGCTTGATGGCGGGGAAGAGATACAATGAGCAGTTCTTC
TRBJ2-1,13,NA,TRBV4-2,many,CASSQDNAIEQFF,TGTGCCAGCAGCCAAGATAACGCAATTGAGCAGTTCTTC
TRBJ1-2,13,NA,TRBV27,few,CASRLGPHYGYTF,TGTGCCAGCAGATTAGGGCCCCACTATGGCTACACCTTC
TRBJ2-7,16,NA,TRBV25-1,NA,CASSDFRASGGYEQYF,TGTGCCAGCAGTGACTTCCGTGCCTCCGGGGGCTACGAGCAGTACTTC
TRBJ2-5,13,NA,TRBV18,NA,CASSPLLAETQYF,TGTGCCAGCTCACCTTTACTAGCAGAGACCCAGTACTTC
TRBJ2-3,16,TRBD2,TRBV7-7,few,CASSSGTSGFTDTQYF,TGTGCCAGCAGCTCCGGGACTAGCGGATTCACAGATACGCAGTATTTT
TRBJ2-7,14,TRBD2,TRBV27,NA,CASKTPGLYHEQYF,TGTGCCAGCAAGACACCGGGACTATATCACGAGCAGTACTTC
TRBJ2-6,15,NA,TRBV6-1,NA,CATLRSASGANVLTF,TGTGCCACCCTAAGATCAGCCTCTGGGGCCAACGTCCTGACTTTC
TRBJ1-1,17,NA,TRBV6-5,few,CASSYSGWGTLNTEAFF,TGTGCCAGCAGTTACTCTGGGTGGGGGACTCTGAACACTGAAGCTTTCTTT
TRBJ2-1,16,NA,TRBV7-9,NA,CASSLAGAVPYNEQFF,TGTGCCAGCAGCTTAGCGGGGGCGGTTCCCTACAATGAGCAGTTCTTC
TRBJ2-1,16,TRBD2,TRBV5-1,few,CASSLMGSGAYNEQFF,TGCGCCAGCAGCTTGATGGGTAGCGGGGCCTACAATGAGCAGTTCTTC
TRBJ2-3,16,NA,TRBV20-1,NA,CSASTTQIYVQDTQYF,TGCAGTGCTTCTACTACCCAAATATACGTGCAAGATACGCAGTATTTT
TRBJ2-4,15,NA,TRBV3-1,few,CASSQDRAGGKEQYF,TGTGCCAGCAGCCAAGATCGGGCAGGGGGGAAGGAGCAGTACTTC
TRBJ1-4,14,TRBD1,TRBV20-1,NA,CSAAPGTGHKKLFF,TGCAGTGCCGCTCCCGGGACAGGTCATAAAAAACTGTTTTTT
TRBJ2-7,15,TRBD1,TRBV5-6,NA,CASSLFRDSSYEQYF,TGTGCCAGCAGCCTCTTCCGGGACAGCTCCTACGAGCAGTACTTC
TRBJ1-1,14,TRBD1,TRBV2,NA,CASSRDRGRYGAFF,TGTGCCAGCAGCCGGGACAGGGGGCGTTATGGAGCTTTCTTT
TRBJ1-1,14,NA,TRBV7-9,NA,CASSLQGVATEAFF,TGTGCCAGCAGCTTACAGGGTGTCGCCACTGAAGCTTTCTTT
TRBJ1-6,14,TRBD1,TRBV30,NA,CAYGRQGVGSPLHF,TGTGCCTATGGACGACAGGGAGTTGGATCACCCCTCCACTTT
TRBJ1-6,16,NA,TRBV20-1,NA,CSARDLIRGDDSTLHF,TGCAGTGCTAGAGACCTGATTCGGGGGGATGATTCAACCCTCCACTTT
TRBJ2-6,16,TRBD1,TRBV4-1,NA,CASSDRVGIGANVLTF,TGCGCCAGCAGCGACAGGGTGGGCATTGGGGCCAACGTCCTGACTTTC
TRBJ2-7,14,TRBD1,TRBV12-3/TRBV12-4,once,CASPRGRDYYEQYF,TGTGCCAGTCCCAGGGGGCGAGACTACTACGAGCAGTACTTC